This T cell receptor (beta chain) was sequenced in a study of control samples from healthy donors and cancer patients (dated by TCRdb to the early 2020s). V ends up 4 bases short and J 6 bases short, with an unmatched junction base count of 6. CDR1 and CDR2 were assigned from the germline V gene as SGHRS and YFSETQ. The CDR3 holds 14 amino acids from the cysteine to the phenylalanine. Only the CDR3 DNA is retained, 42 bases long and in frame from the first base. Libraries came from the immunoSEQ multiplex PCR assay. TCRdb obtained this table from immuneACCESS and retained in-frame rearrangements with V and J assigned. These tables miss some clones; where compared with another copy, unresolved V genes account for less than half of the shortfall, and the remainder is unexplained. This sample gives about 180,000 clones in total; 90% to 95% of them show up just once. Clones ranked in the top ten supply approximately 1.5% of the sample.

Concerning this clone: Its antigen is unknown. No much larger clonotype is one base removed from it; base qualities were not supplied.

This sequence uses TRBV5-1 and TRBJ1-1; 10 bases in between match TRBD1. This sequence originates from a man aged 30 to 39 in good health. Specimen: blood. This receptor carries the CDR3 CASSPGTGVPEAFF. The DNA is as follows: TGCGCCAGCAGCCCCGGGACAGGGGTACCTGAAGCTTTCTTT. Supplemented by the reference TRBV5-1 and TRBJ1-1 proteins around the CDR3, the complete variable domain is KAGVTQTPRYLIKTRGQQVTLSCSPISGHRSVSWYQQTPGQGLQFLFEYFSETQRNKGNFPGRFSGRQFSNSRSEMNVSTLELGDSALYLCASSPGTGVPEAFFGQGTRLTVV.